These T cell receptor beta chains were read from a single sample in a study of OX40 agonist ivuxolimab in advanced cancers. Assay: immunoSEQ multiplex PCR; the TCRdb copy retains only in-frame clones and omits some. The data contain 60,000 to 65,000 clones, about 80% of them singletons. Sequences were derived from CD4+ or CD8+ T cells sorted from blood, sampled in a trial of the OX40 agonist ivuxolimab. The receptor source for this set is an adult with an advanced solid tumor such as melanoma, head and neck, liver or kidney cancer. Each CDR3 is given with its conserved first and last residue. A D gene is named only where the DNA matches it firmly. Part of the rows lack a size; the others show once, few, many or a class for expanded clones.

abundance	v_gene	j_gene	d_gene	CDR3aa	CDR3nt
-	TRBV5-1	TRBJ1-1	-	CASSLASVNTEAFF	TGCGCCAGCAGCTTGGCTTCGGTGAACACTGAAGCTTTCTTT
-	TRBV10-3	TRBJ2-3	-	CAISGVDSDTQYF	TGTGCCATCAGTGGCGTAGACTCAGATACGCAGTATTTT
-	TRBV19	TRBJ2-1	-	CASSLTGTVNEQFF	TGTGCCAGTAGTTTAACCGGGACTGTGAATGAGCAGTTCTTC
-	TRBV18	TRBJ1-3	-	CASSPGPSGNTIYF	TGTGCCAGCTCACCGGGCCCCTCTGGAAACACCATATATTTT
-	TRBV30	TRBJ2-2	TRBD2	CAWSTGGWVTGELFF	TGTGCCTGGAGTACGGGAGGGTGGGTCACCGGGGAGCTGTTTTTT
many	TRBV10-2	TRBJ1-4	-	CASSESLPTANNEKLFF	TGCGCCAGCAGTGAGTCTCTACCGACAGCGAATAATGAAAAACTGTTTTTT
many	TRBV2	TRBJ2-1	TRBD2	CASTPTGGRARNEQFF	TGTGCCAGCACTCCTACGGGGGGGAGGGCCAGGAATGAGCAGTTCTTC
-	TRBV4-1	TRBJ1-6	-	CASSVRDGYNSPLHF	TGCGCCAGCAGCGTCCGGGACGGTTATAATTCACCCCTCCACTTT
once	TRBV5-1	TRBJ2-3	-	CASSLGADTQYF	TGCGCCAGCAGCTTAGGGGCAGATACGCAGTATTTT
-	TRBV6-1	TRBJ2-7	-	CASSEQGYEQYF	TGTGCCAGCAGTGAACAGGGTTACGAGCAGTACTTC
-	TRBV7-6	TRBJ2-5	-	CASSLAAGTYQETQYF	TGTGCCAGCAGCTTAGCGGCAGGGACGTACCAAGAGACCCAGTACTTC
-	TRBV25-1	TRBJ1-5	-	CASSVAGGNQPQHF	TGTGCCAGCAGTGTCGCAGGGGGCAATCAGCCCCAGCATTTT
-	TRBV5-1	TRBJ2-7	TRBD1	CASSLSGQGYEQYF	TGCGCCAGCAGCCTCTCGGGACAGGGCTACGAGCAGTACTTC
-	TRBV5-6	TRBJ2-7	-	CASSFQGTYEQYF	TGTGCCAGCAGCTTTCAGGGGACCTACGAGCAGTACTTC
-	TRBV10-1	TRBJ2-7	-	CASSECEQYF	TGCGCCAGCAGTGAGTGCGAGCAGTACTTC
-	TRBV7-3	TRBJ2-3	-	CASSFGGWITDTQYF	TGTGCCAGCAGCTTTGGGGGATGGATCACAGATACGCAGTATTTT
-	TRBV5-4	TRBJ1-6	TRBD1	CASSLGAGGNSPLHF	TGTGCCAGCAGCTTGGGGGCAGGGGGGAATTCACCCCTCCACTTT
-	TRBV5-6	TRBJ2-5	-	CASSSDPGQETQYF	TGTGCCAGCAGCTCCGACCCGGGGCAAGAGACCCAGTACTTC
-	TRBV2	TRBJ2-1	TRBD2	CASSQVRLAIYNEQFF	TGTGCCAGCAGCCAAGTCCGACTAGCGATCTACAATGAGCAGTTCTTC
-	TRBV10-3	TRBJ1-5	TRBD1	CAIGTAGIYSNQPQHF	TGTGCCATCGGGACAGCCGGAATTTATAGCAATCAGCCCCAGCATTTT
-	TRBV2	TRBJ2-7	-	CASTARASYEQYF	TGTGCCAGCACCGCTCGGGCCTCCTACGAGCAGTACTTC
-	TRBV30	TRBJ1-1	-	CAWSVHGNTEAFF	TGTGCCTGGAGTGTACATGGGAACACTGAAGCTTTCTTT
-	TRBV6-6	TRBJ2-2	-	CASSWATGELFF	TGTGCCAGCAGTTGGGCTACTGGGGAGCTGTTTTTT
-	TRBV5-1	TRBJ2-7	TRBD1	CASSLGTGAYEQYF	TGCGCCAGCAGCTTGGGGACAGGGGCCTACGAGCAGTACTTC
-	TRBV6-1	TRBJ1-1	TRBD1	CVNRGLGEAFF	TGTGTCAACAGGGGGCTCGGTGAAGCTTTCTTT
-	TRBV7-6	TRBJ1-4	-	CASSFGRGGDEKLFF	TGTGCCAGCAGCTTCGGACGGGGGGGAGATGAAAAACTGTTTTTT
-	TRBV6-6	TRBJ1-4	-	CASSPRQANEKLFF	TGTGCCAGCAGCCCCCGACAGGCGAATGAAAAACTGTTTTTT
-	TRBV6-1	TRBJ1-6	-	CASSEGNNSPLHF	TGTGCCAGCAGCGAGGGGAATAATTCACCCCTCCACTTT
-	TRBV19	TRBJ2-1	-	CASILGVYNEQFF	TGTGCCAGTATTCTGGGTGTCTACAATGAGCAGTTCTTC
once	TRBV5-5	TRBJ1-2	TRBD1	CASSVKGAGGYTF	TGTGCCAGCAGCGTGAAGGGGGCGGGTGGCTACACCTTC
-	TRBV18	TRBJ2-5	-	CASSRLQGTVQETQYF	TGTGCCAGCTCACGCCTACAGGGAACCGTTCAAGAGACCCAGTACTTC
-	TRBV5-1	TRBJ2-7	-	CASSSLRGASNEQYF	TGCGCCAGCAGTTCGCTCCGGGGGGCCTCAAACGAGCAGTACTTC
-	TRBV5-1	TRBJ2-1	-	CASSLETRNEQFF	TGCGCCAGCAGCTTGGAGACGAGGAATGAGCAGTTCTTC
-	TRBV10-2	TRBJ1-3	-	CASSEGRIGNTIYF	TGCGCCAGCAGTGAGGGCAGGATCGGAAACACCATATATTTT
-	TRBV4-1	TRBJ2-5	-	CASSHTGNQETQYF	TGCGCCAGCAGTCACACGGGGAACCAAGAGACCCAGTACTTC